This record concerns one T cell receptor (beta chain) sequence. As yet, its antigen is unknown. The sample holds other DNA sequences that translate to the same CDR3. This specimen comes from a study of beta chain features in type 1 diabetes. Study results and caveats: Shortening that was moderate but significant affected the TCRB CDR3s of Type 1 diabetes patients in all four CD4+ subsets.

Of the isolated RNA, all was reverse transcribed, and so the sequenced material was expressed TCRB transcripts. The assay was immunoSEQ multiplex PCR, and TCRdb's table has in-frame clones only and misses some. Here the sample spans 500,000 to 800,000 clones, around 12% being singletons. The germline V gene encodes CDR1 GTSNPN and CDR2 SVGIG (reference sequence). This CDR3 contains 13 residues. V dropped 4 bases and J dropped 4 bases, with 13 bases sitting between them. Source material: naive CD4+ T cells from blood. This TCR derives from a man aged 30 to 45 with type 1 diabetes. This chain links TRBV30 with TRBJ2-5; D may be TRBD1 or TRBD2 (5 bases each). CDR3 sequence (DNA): TGTGCCTGGAACGAGGGGTGGGGAGAGACCCAGTACTTC. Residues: CAWNEGWGETQYF.